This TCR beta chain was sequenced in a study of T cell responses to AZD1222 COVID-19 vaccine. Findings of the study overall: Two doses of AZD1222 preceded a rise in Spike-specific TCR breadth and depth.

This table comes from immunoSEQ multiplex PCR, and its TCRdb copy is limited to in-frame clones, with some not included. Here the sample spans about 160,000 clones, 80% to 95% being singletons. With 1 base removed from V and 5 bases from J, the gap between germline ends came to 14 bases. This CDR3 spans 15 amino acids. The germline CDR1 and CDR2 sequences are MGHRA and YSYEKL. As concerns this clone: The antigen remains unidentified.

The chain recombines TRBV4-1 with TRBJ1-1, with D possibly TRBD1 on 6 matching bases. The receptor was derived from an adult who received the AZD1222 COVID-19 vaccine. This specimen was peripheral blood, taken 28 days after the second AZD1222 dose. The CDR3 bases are TGCGCCAGCAGCCAAGTGGCGGAGGGGGTGACTGAAGCTTTCTTT. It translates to CASSQVAEGVTEAFF.